These 13 T cell receptor beta chains came from one sample sequenced in a study of neurological immune-mediated disorders. TCRdb fed the 5' RACE reads into MiXCR, producing one record per CDR3 protein. The sample records 50,000 to 70,000 distinct CDR3 sequences, 2% to 2.5% being singletons. Material: PBMCs. Receptors originate from a man aged 45 to 65 with multiple sclerosis.

At least ten counts were recorded for this clonotype. The gene calls are TRBV10-3 and TRBJ1-3; D is ambiguous. The CDR3 has 14 residues. In germline, CDR1 is ENHRY, CDR2 SYGVKD. V gave up 8 bases and J gave up 0 bases, with 11 bases separating them. DNA for the CDR3: TGTGCCATCGGGGATACCCTCTCTGGAAACACCATATATTTT. Encoded protein: CAIGDTLSGNTIYF.

This clonotype has at least ten counts. The rearrangement links TRBV20-1 to TRBJ2-1; D gene uncertain. CDR1 DFQATT and CDR2 SNEGSKA come from the germline V gene (reference sequence). The CDR3 is 13 amino acids. V was cut by 7 bases and J by 10 bases, with 20 bases left in between. The CDR3 loop is CSVLIGVGSEQFF. The CDR3 nucleotides are TGCAGTGTTTTAATTGGGGTAGGTTCCGAGCAGTTCTTC.

This clonotype was seen ten or more times. This rearrangement joins TRBV20-1 to TRBJ2-5; TRBD2 matches at 7 bases. Germline CDR1 reads DFQATT; CDR2 reads SNEGSKA (reference sequence). V lost 6 bases, J lost 5 bases, and 15 bases stayed unmatched. CDR3 length: 15 amino acids. The CDR3 DNA sequence: TGCAGTGCGGTAGATCGCAGACTAGCCCGGGAGACCCAGTACTTC. Translation: CSAVDRRLARETQYF.

This clonotype was seen repeatedly, ten times or more. The chain carries TRBV5-1 and TRBJ2-5; D possibly corresponds to TRBD2 (6 bases). V was pared by 2 bases and J by 5 bases, with 13 bases between. The CDR3 extends over 14 amino acids. Per the germline V gene, CDR1 is SGHRS and CDR2 is YFSETQ. CDR3: CASSFGGIQETQYF. In DNA, the CDR3 is TGCGCCAGCAGCTTCGGAGGGATACAGGAGACCCAGTACTTC.

This clonotype was recorded at least ten times. This chain uses TRBV5-1 with TRBJ2-5; TRBD2 agrees at 10 bases. Unmatched junction bases numbered 8, after V lost 1 base and J lost 5 bases. The CDR3 contains 16 residues. Germline V lookup: CDR1 SGHRS, CDR2 YFSETQ. The CDR3 sequence is CASSLQSSGGLETQYF. CDR3 sequence (DNA): TGCGCCAGCAGCTTGCAGAGTAGCGGGGGGCTGGAGACCCAGTACTTC.

This clonotype was detected many times. The V gene is TRBV5-1, the J gene TRBJ1-1; D possibly corresponds to TRBD1 (5 bases). The CDR3 covers 14 residues. V was trimmed by 4 bases and J by 4 bases, leaving 14 bases between them. Germline V gene lookup returns CDR1 SGHRS and CDR2 YFSETQ. The CDR3 loop is CASSMGRPGTEAFF. The CDR3 nucleotides read TGCGCCAGCAGCATGGGACGCCCCGGCACTGAAGCTTTCTTT.

This clonotype was recorded at least ten times. The CDR3 sequence is CASSLVAKSTDTQYF. The CDR3 DNA reads as TGCGCCAGCAGCTTGGTGGCAAAGAGCACAGATACGCAGTATTTT. This rearrangement joins TRBV5-1 to TRBJ2-3; D not certain. Trimming cost V 0 bases and J 0 bases, with 8 bases left between them. The V gene's germline CDR1 is SGHRS and CDR2 YFSETQ. This CDR3 spans 15 amino acids.

The chain is built from TRBV18 and TRBJ1-4; TRBD1 agrees at 11 bases. V trimming: 3 bases; J trimming: 8 bases; junction bases outside the gene matches: 5. CDR1 and CDR2 from the germline V gene are KGHSH and LQKENI. CDR3 length equals 15 residues. The CDR3 spells CASSPDRGRREKLFF. The CDR3 DNA reads TGTGCCAGCTCACCGGACAGGGGGCGGCGGGAAAAACTGTTTTTT.

Points on this clonotype: This may be a read error, as it is one base from a much larger clone. V and J are TRBV5-1 and TRBJ1-6, with D uncertain. This CDR3 has 13 amino acids. Per the germline V gene, CDR1 is SGHRS and CDR2 is YFSETQ. The CDR3 loop is CASSLEGFSPLNF. In DNA form, the CDR3 reads TGCGCCAGCAGTTTAGAAGGATTTTCACCCCTCAACTTT.

This clonotype was recorded many times. The chain recombines TRBV5-1 with TRBJ1-1, with D perhaps TRBD1 (5 bases). The V gene's germline CDR1 is SGHRS and CDR2 YFSETQ. The length of the CDR3 is 15 residues. The V end was cut by 5 bases, the J end by 1 base, with 15 bases between. The CDR3 protein is CASRPGLSGNTEAFF. As DNA, the CDR3 is TGCGCCAGCAGACCAGGGCTGTCGGGGAACACTGAAGCTTTCTTT.

This clonotype was recorded many times. V and J are TRBV9 and TRBJ2-1; D unresolved. The length of the CDR3 is 13 residues. Germline CDR1 and CDR2: SGDLS and YYNGEE. V was shortened by 3 bases and J by 6 bases, with 10 bases between the two germline ends. The CDR3 bases are TGTGCCAGCAGCGGCTCTCTCCCCAATGAGCAGTTCTTC. It yields the protein CASSGSLPNEQFF.

The chain combines TRBV18 with TRBJ1-4, with 10 bases lining up with TRBD1. CDR3 length: 13 residues. V lost 3 bases, J lost 11 bases, and 3 bases stayed unmatched. Germline CDR1 KGHSH, CDR2 LQKENI. The CDR3 loop is CASSPGQGFKLFF. The CDR3 nucleotides read TGTGCCAGCTCACCGGGACAGGGGTTCAAACTGTTTTTT.

This clonotype occurred many times. The rearrangement joins TRBV6-5 to TRBJ2-2; D uncertain. Per germline, CDR1 MNHEY and CDR2 SVGAGI. The CDR3 length is 16 residues. Deletions cut 3 bases from V and 1 base from J, with 12 bases between. The CDR3 DNA reads TGTGCCAGCAGTTATAGGGCAGGCGAGAACACCGGGGAGCTGTTTTTT. This sequence encodes CASSYRAGENTGELFF.